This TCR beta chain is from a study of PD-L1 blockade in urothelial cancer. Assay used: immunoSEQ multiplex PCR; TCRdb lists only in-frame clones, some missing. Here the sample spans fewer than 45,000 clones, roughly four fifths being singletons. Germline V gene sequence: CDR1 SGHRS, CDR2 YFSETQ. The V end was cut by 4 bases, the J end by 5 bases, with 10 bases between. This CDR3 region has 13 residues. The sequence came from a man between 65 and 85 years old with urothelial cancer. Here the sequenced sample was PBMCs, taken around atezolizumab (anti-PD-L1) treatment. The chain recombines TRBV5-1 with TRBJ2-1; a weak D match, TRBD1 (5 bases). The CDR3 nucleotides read TGCGCCAGCAGCATTCAGGGAAACAATGAGCAGTTCTTC. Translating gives CASSIQGNNEQFF.